This TCR beta chain was recorded in a study of T-cell memory formation after mild COVID-19. Findings and limits, study-wide: Clones that contracted from day 15 to 85 had balanced CD4/CD8; later expanders were CD4+ biased.

This clonotype turned up a few times. The antigen is unknown. One entry per CDR3 protein results from TCRdb running MiXCR on the 5' RACE reads. The repertoire holds about 84,000 distinct CDR3 sequences, with approximately 15% as singletons. Germline CDR1 and CDR2: MNHEY and SVGAGI. J gave up 5 bases and V 7 bases, and 14 bases lay outside the gene matches. This CDR3 spans 16 amino acids. This TCR was sampled from an adult woman who had mild COVID-19 (a few samples of this study predate the infection). Cell type and time point are not known. Sequencing was performed on PBMCs or a T cell subset sorted from them (not recorded which). The gene calls are TRBV6-5 and TRBJ2-3, with 8 bases aligning to TRBD2. CDR3 region: CASTPRGSGVEDTQYF. The CDR3 coding sequence is TGTGCCAGCACCCCCCGGGGTAGCGGGGTGGAAGATACGCAGTATTTT.